The T cell receptor beta chain described here comes from a study of blood T cell repertoires in COVID-19 (dated by TCRdb to the early 2020s). Broadly, across the study: The collaborator samples originated in the United States, Italy and Spain and spanned the acute and convalescent phases of COVID-19. The samples were drawn from the first 160 participants of the ongoing ImmuneRACE study and from more than 1,000 subjects provided by 6 global collaborators. Where available, HLA class I and class II types were obtained from metadata supplied by the sample provider rather than from assay-based typing. A de-identified subject ID, COVID-19 status, age in years and sex were almost always included in the sample metadata. The dataset comprised deeply sampled blood TCRbeta repertoires from subjects exposed to, actively infected with, or recovered from COVID-19. The prospective study material was composed of cDNA or gDNA derived from T cells, B-cell-depleted T cells, or PBMCs. A freely available public database, intended as a resource for researchers studying the immune response to SARS-CoV-2, is where the repertoires were released. Broad study findings and their caveats: Clinical and demographic metadata were provided uncurated, with the amount varying by source and participant.

Collaborating institutions collected whole blood in K2EDTA tubes following their own protocols. For TCRbeta analysis, collaborators shipped samples as frozen whole blood, isolated PBMCs, or DNA extracted from either of those sample types. Trimming at the junction amounts to 1 base on V and 4 bases on J, and the germline ends lie 13 bases apart. From the cysteine up to the phenylalanine, the CDR3 has a length of 16 residues. Only the CDR3 portion is preserved as DNA: 48 bases, with reading frame beginning at the first base. From the germline V gene (reference sequence), CDR1 is LNHDA and CDR2 is SQIVND. A remark on this clone: This receptor's antigen is unknown. Base qualities are not recorded, but no much larger clone differs from it by a single base.

TCRbeta CDR3 regions were amplified from genomic DNA by means of the immunoSEQ Assay, a bias-controlled multiplex PCR. Per the authors' processing: Nucleated cell counts per sample were estimated from amplification of reference gene primers within the assay. Sequence reads were collapsed and filtered to measure the absolute abundance of every unique TCRbeta CDR3 rearrangement. For each sample, productive Simpson clonality was calculated as the square root of Simpson's diversity index over productive rearrangements. Here the immuneACCESS table is served through TCRdb, limited to in-frame sequences with V and J called. Missing clones are a known gap in these copies; in checked studies unresolved V genes cover under half, and the rest lacks a known reason. The V and J calls and clone size are taken from that table; D and trimming were inferred from the DNA. The sample table contains more than 90,000 clones; only one count was recorded for approximately 80% of them. The top ten hold around 4.4% of the sample.

This clonotype was sampled from a man aged 55-75 years with acute or convalescent COVID-19. The rearranged segments are TRBV19 and TRBJ2-2, and the D gene may be TRBD1, 5 bases matching. The sample consisted of peripheral blood. Here is the DNA: TGTGCCAGTAGTATAGTAGCAGGGCTCGGCACCGGGGAGCTGTTTTTT. Translated, this gives CASSIVAGLGTGELFF.